This paragraph covers one TCR beta chain sequence. CDR3 size: 15 residues. Germline CDR1 and CDR2: KGHSH and LQKENI. V lost 3 bases and J lost 4; bases outside the gene matches: 5. The data derive from a study of blood T cell repertoires in COVID-19. Using immunoSEQ multiplex PCR, the repertoire was profiled, and TCRdb retains in-frame clones only, with some absent. This sample carries fewer than 300,000 clones, 80% to 85% of them seen once, and the ten largest clones take over 4%. The rearrangement joins TRBV18 to TRBJ1-4, with 7 bases that match TRBD1. The sample comprised PBMCs or T cells enriched from blood (not recorded which). The TCR sequence derives from a man between 35 and 55 years old who had been exposed to COVID-19. The CDR3 DNA is TGTGCCAGCTCACCCAGGACAGGACATAATGAAAAACTGTTTTTT. It specifies CASSPRTGHNEKLFF.